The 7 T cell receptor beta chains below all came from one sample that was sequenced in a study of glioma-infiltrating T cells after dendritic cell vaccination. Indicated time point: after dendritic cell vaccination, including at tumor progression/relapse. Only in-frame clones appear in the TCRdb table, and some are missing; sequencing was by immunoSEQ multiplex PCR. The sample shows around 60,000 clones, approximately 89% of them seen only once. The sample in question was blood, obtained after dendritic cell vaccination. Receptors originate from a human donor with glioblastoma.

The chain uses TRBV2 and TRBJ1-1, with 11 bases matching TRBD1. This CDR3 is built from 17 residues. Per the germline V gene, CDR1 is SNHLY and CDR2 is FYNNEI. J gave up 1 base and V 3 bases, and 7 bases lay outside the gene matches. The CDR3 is CASSDRTGGFKNTEAFF. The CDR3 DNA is TGTGCCAGCAGTGACAGGACAGGGGGCTTTAAGAACACTGAAGCTTTCTTT.

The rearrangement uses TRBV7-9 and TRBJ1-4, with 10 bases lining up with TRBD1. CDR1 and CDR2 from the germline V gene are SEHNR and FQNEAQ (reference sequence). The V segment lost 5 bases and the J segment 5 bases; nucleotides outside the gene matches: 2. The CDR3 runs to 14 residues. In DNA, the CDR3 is TGTGCCAGCAGCCGACAGGGGGCGAATGAAAAACTGTTTTTT. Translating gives CASSRQGANEKLFF. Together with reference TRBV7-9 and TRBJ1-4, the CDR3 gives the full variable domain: DTGVSQNPRHKITKRGQNVTFRCDPISEHNRLYWYRQTLGQGPEFLTYFQNEAQLEKSRLLSDRFSAERPKGSFSTLEIQRTEQGDSAMYLCASSRQGANEKLFFGSGTQLSVL.

The DNA of the CDR3 is TGTGCCAGCAGTTACTCTAGACTAGCGGATTCCTACGAGCAGTACTTC. This sequence encodes CASSYSRLADSYEQYF. The rearrangement uses TRBV6-6 and TRBJ2-7; 9 nucleotides agree with TRBD2. Germline assignment: CDR1 MNHNY and CDR2 SVGAGI (reference sequence). V dropped 0 bases and J dropped 1; count of bases not matched to a gene: 4. The CDR3 totals 16 residues.

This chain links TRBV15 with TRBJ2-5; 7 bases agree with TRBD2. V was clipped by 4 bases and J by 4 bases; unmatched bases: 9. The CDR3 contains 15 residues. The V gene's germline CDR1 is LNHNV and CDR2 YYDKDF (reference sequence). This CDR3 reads CATSTGWGGGETQYF. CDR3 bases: TGTGCCACCAGCACAGGATGGGGGGGTGGAGAGACCCAGTACTTC.

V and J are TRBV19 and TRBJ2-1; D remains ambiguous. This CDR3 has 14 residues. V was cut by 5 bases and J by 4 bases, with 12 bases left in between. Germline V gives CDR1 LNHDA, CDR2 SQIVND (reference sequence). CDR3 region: CASSPPPMYNEQFF. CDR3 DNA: TGTGCCAGTAGTCCCCCCCCCATGTACAATGAGCAGTTCTTC.

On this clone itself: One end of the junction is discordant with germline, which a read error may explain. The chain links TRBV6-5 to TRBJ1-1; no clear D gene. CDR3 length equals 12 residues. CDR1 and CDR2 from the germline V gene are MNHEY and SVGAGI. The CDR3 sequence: CASSFANAEAFF. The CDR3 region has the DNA TGTGCCAGCAGTTTTGCGAACGCTGAAGCTTTCTTT.

The DNA for the CDR3 is TGTGCCAGCAGCGTCGGAAGAAGCGGAGGTAGTGATGAGCAGTTCTTC. Translated, it gives CASSVGRSGGSDEQFF. The rearrangement joins TRBV7-3 to TRBJ2-1; D is possibly TRBD2 (5 bases). Germline CDR1 is SGHTA and CDR2 is FQGTGA. The CDR3 length is 16 residues. The ends were cut back, 5 bases at V and 8 bases at J, with 22 bases in the middle.